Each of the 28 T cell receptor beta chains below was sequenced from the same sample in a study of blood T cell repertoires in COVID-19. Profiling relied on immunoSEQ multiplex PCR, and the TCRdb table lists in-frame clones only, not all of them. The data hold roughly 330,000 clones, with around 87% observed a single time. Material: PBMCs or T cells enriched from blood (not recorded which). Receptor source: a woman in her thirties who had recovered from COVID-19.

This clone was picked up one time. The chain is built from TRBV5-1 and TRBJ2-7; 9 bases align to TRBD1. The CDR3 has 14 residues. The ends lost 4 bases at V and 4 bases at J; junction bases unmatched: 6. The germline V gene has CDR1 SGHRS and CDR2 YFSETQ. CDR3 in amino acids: CASSQGTGTYEQYF. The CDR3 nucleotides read TGCGCCAGCAGCCAAGGGACAGGGACTTACGAGCAGTACTTC.

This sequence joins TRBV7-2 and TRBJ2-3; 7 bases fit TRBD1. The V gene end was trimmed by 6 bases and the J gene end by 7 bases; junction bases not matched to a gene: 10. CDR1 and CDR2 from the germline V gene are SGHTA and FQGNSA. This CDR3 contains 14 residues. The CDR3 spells CASSFDRDSNTQYF. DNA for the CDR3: TGTGCCAGCAGTTTCGATCGGGACAGCAATACGCAGTATTTT.

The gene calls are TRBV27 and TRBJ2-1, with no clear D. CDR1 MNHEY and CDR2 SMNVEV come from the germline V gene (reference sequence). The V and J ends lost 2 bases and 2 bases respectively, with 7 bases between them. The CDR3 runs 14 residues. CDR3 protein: CASSLRVPYNEQFF. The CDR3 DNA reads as TGTGCCAGCAGTTTAAGAGTTCCCTACAATGAGCAGTTCTTC.

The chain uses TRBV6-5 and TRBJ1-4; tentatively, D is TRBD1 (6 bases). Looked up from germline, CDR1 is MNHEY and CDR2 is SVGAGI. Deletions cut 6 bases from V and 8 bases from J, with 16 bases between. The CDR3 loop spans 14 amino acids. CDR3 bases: TGTGCCAGCAGCCAGGGGACCTGGGGCGAAAAACTGTTTTTT. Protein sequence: CASSQGTWGEKLFF.

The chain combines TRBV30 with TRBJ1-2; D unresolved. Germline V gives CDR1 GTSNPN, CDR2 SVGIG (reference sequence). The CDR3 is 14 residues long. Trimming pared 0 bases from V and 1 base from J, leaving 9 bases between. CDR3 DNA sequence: TGTGCCTGGAGTGTACCTGGACTTAACTATGGCTACACCTTC. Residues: CAWSVPGLNYGYTF.

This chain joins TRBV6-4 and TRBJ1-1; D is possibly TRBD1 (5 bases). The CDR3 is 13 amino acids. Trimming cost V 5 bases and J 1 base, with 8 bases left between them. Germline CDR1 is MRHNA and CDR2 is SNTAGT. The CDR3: CASSQGSNTEAFF. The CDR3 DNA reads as TGTGCCAGCAGTCAGGGTTCGAACACTGAAGCTTTCTTT.

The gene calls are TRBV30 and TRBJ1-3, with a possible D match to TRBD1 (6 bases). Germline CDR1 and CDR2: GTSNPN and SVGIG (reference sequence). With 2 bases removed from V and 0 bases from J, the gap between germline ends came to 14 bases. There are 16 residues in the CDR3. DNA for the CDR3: TGTGCCTGGAGTCCCCCAAGGGGGGGCTCTGGAAACACCATATATTTT. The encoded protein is CAWSPPRGGSGNTIYF.

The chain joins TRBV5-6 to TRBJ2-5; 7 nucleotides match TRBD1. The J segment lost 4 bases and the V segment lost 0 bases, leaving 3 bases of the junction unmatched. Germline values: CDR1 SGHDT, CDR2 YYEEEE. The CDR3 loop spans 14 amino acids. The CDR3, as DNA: TGTGCCAGCAGCTTGGCCAACAGGGGAGAGACCCAGTACTTC. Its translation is CASSLANRGETQYF.

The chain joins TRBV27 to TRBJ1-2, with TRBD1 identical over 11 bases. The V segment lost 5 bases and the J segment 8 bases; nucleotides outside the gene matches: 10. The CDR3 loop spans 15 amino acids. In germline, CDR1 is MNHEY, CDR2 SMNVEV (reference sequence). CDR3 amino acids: CASSPIGQGARGYTF. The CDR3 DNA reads TGTGCCAGCAGTCCGATAGGACAGGGGGCGCGCGGCTACACCTTC.

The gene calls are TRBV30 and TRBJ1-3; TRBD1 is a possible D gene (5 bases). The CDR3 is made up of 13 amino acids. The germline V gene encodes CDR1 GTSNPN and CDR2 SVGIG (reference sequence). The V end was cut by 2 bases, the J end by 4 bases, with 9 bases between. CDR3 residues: CAWSRGSGNTIYF. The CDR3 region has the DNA TGTGCCTGGAGTAGGGGATCCGGAAACACCATATATTTT.

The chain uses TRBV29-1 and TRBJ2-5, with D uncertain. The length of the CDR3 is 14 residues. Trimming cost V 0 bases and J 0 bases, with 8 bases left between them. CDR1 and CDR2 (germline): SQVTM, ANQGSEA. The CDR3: CSVEDLEYQETQYF. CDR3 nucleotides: TGCAGCGTTGAAGATCTAGAGTACCAAGAGACCCAGTACTTC.

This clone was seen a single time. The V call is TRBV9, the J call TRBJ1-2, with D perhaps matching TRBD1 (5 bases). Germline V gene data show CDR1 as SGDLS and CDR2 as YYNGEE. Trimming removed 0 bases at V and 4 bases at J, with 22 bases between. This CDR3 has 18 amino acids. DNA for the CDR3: TGTGCCAGCAGCGTAGGGTTAGTGGGGCCACAAGGGTCCTATGGCTACACCTTC. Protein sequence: CASSVGLVGPQGSYGYTF.

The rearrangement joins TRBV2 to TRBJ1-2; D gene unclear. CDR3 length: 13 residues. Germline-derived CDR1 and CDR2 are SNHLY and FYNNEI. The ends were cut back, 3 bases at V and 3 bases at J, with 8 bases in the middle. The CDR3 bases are TGTGCCAGCAGTGATCTGAGGTACTATGGCTACACCTTC. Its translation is CASSDLRYYGYTF.

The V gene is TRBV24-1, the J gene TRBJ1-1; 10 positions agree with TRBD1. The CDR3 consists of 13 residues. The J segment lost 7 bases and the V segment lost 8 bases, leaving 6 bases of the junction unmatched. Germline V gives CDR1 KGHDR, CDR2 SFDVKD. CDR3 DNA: TGTGCCACCATGGGACAGGGGCTTAGTGAAGCTTTCTTT. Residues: CATMGQGLSEAFF.

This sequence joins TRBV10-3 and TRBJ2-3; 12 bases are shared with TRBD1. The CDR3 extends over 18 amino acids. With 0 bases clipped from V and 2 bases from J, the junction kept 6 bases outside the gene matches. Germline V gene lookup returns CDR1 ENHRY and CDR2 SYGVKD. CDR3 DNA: TGTGCCATCAGTGAGTCGGGACAGGGGGCAGGGGCCACAGATACGCAGTATTTT. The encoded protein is CAISESGQGAGATDTQYF.

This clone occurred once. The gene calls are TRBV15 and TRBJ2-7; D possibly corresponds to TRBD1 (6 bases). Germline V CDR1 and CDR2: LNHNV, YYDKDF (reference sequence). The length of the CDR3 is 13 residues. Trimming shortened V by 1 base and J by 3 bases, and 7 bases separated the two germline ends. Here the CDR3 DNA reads TGTGCCACCAGCAGAGTGGACAGCTACGAGCAGTACTTC. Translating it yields CATSRVDSYEQYF.

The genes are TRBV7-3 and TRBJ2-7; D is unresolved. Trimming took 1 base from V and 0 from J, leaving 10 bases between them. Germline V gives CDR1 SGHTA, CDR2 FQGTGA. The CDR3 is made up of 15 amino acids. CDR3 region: CASSLNDIYSYEQYF. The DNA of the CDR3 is TGTGCCAGCAGCTTAAACGACATTTACTCCTACGAGCAGTACTTC.

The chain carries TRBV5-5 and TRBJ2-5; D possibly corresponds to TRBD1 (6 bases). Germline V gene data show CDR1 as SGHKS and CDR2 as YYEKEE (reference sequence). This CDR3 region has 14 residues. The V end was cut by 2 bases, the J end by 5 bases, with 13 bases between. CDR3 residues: CASSFWGPGETQYF. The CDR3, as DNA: TGTGCCAGCAGCTTCTGGGGGCCGGGGGAGACCCAGTACTTC.

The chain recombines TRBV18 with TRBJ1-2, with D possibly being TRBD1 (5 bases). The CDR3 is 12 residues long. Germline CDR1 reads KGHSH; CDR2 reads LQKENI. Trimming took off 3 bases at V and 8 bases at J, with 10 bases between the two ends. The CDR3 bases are TGTGCCAGCTCACCGGCGGGGGAGGGCTACACCTTC. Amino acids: CASSPAGEGYTF. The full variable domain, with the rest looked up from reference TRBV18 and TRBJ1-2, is NAGVMQNPRHLVRRRGQEARLRCSPMKGHSHVYWYRQLPEEGLKFMVYLQKENIIDESGMPKERFSAEFPKEGPSILRIQQVVRGDSAAYFCASSPAGEGYTFGSGTRLTVV.

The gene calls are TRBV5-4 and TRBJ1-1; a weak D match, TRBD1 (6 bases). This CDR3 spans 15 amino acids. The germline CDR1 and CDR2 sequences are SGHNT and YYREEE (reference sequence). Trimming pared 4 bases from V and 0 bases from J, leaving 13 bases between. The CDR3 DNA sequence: TGTGCCAGCAGCGCTGGACAGAGCATGAACACTGAAGCTTTCTTT. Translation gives CASSAGQSMNTEAFF.

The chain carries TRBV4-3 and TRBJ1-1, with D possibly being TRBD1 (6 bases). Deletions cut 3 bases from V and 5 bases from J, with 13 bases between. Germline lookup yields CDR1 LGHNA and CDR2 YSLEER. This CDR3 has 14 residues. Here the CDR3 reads CASSHQGRRTEAFF. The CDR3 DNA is TGCGCCAGCAGCCATCAGGGGCGTAGGACTGAAGCTTTCTTT.

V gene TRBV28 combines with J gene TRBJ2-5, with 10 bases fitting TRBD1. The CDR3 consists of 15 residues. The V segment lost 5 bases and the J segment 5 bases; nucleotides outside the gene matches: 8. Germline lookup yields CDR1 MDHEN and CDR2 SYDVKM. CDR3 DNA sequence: TGTGCCAGCAGTCCCGGGACAGGGGCTAAGGAGACCCAGTACTTC. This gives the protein CASSPGTGAKETQYF. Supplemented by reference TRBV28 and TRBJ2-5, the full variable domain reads DVKVTQSSRYLVKRTGEKVFLECVQDMDHENMFWYRQDPGLGLRLIYFSYDVKMKEKGDIPEGYSVSREKKERFSLILESASTNQTSMYLCASSPGTGAKETQYFGPGTRLLVL.

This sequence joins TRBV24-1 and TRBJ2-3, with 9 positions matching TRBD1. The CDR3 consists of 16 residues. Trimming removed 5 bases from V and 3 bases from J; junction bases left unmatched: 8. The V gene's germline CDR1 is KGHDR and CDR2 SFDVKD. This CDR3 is CATSANTGGGTDTQYF. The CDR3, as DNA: TGTGCCACCAGTGCTAACACAGGGGGCGGAACAGATACGCAGTATTTT.

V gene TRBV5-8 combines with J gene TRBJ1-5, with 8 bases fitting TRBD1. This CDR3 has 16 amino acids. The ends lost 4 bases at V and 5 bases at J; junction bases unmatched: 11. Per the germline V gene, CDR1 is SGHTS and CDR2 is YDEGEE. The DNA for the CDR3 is TGTGCCAGCAGCATAGGGACAGGCTGGCCTTATCAGCCCCAGCATTTT. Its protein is CASSIGTGWPYQPQHF. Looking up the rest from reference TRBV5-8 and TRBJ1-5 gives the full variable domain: EAGVTQSPTHLIKTRGQQATLRCSPISGHTSVYWYQQALGLGLQFLLWYDEGEERNRGNFPPRFSGRQFPNYSSELNVNALELEDSALYLCASSIGTGWPYQPQHFGDGTRLSIL.

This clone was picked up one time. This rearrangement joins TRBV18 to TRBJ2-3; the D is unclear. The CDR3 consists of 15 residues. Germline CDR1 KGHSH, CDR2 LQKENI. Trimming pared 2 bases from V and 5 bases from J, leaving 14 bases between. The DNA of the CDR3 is TGTGCCAGCTCACCAACGATGTCTAGTGAAGATACGCAGTATTTT. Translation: CASSPTMSSEDTQYF.

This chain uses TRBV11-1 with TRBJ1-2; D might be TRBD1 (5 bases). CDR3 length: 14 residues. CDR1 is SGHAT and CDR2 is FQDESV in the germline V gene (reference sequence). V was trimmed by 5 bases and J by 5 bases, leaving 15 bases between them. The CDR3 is CASSPYGGGYGYTF. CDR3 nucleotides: TGTGCCAGCAGCCCCTACGGGGGAGGGTATGGCTACACCTTC. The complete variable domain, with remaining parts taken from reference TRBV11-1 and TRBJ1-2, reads EAEVAQSPRYKITEKSQAVAFWCDPISGHATLYWYRQILGQGPELLVQFQDESVVDDSQLPKDRFSAERLKGVDSTLKIQPAELGDSAMYLCASSPYGGGYGYTFGSGTRLTVV.

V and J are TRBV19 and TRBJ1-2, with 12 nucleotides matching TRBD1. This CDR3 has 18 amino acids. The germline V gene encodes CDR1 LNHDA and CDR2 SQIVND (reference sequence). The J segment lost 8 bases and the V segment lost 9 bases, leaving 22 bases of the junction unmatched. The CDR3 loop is CASRSYGDGDRGHPGYTF. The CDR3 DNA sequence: TGTGCCAGCCGTAGTTACGGCGACGGGGACAGGGGGCATCCGGGCTACACCTTC.

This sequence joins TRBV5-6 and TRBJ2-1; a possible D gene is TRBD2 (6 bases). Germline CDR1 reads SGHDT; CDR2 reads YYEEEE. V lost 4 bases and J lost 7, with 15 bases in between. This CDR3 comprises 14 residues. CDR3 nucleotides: TGTGCCAGCAGCGACGACCCCCGGGGGAATGAGCAGTTCTTC. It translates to CASSDDPRGNEQFF.